This is a list of T cell receptor beta chains from one sample in a study of control samples from healthy donors and cancer patients. Assay used: immunoSEQ multiplex PCR; TCRdb lists only in-frame clones, some missing. The sample carries some 79,000 clones, more than 85% recorded once. The sequencing sample was made of blood. All receptors derive from a woman aged 45 to 65 in good health. The CDR3 runs from the conserved cysteine through the conserved F or W.

v_call: TRBV13
j_call: TRBJ2-7
cdr3_aa: CASSFDRVAYEQYF

v_call: TRBV7-2
j_call: TRBJ2-7
cdr3_aa: CASSFGTGIRSYEQYF

v_call: TRBV5-1
j_call: TRBJ2-1
cdr3_aa: CASSAIIVGMGNEQFF

v_call: TRBV9
j_call: TRBJ2-7
cdr3_aa: CASSVGGSYEQYF

v_call: TRBV5-1
j_call: TRBJ2-5
cdr3_aa: CASSLATAPSEETQYF

v_call: TRBV18
j_call: TRBJ1-1
cdr3_aa: CASSSITGFLGTEAFF

v_call: TRBV19
j_call: TRBJ1-1
cdr3_aa: CASSISPMNTEAFF

v_call: TRBV30
j_call: TRBJ2-1
cdr3_aa: CAWSNWGAYNEQFF

v_call: TRBV7-9
j_call: TRBJ2-3
cdr3_aa: CASSLRGVKGGRTDTQYF

v_call: TRBV29-1
j_call: TRBJ2-5
cdr3_aa: CSVVPDRAGKTQYF

v_call: TRBV3-1/TRBV3-2
j_call: TRBJ2-3
cdr3_aa: CASSQEAASGTQYF

v_call: TRBV5-1
j_call: TRBJ2-1
cdr3_aa: CASSLGDRYYNEQFF

v_call: TRBV19
j_call: TRBJ2-1
cdr3_aa: CASSTGGTSGYLAQFF

v_call: TRBV4-1
j_call: TRBJ1-6
cdr3_aa: CASSQAPSSYNSPLHF